What follows is one T cell receptor beta chain and its context. The data originate from a study of blood T cell repertoires in COVID-19. As for the study in general: Specimens from acute and convalescent COVID-19 originated in the United States, Italy and Spain. The cDNA or gDNA used as material had been derived from T cells, B-cell-depleted T cells, or PBMCs.

V was pared by 0 bases and J by 2 bases, with 11 bases between. The germline CDR1 and CDR2 sequences are GTSNPN and SVGIG (reference sequence). The CDR3 consists of 14 residues. How the authors handled the data: Using reference gene primer amplification, nucleated cell counts were estimated. TCRdb's copy holds only in-frame clones and misses some; the assay was immunoSEQ multiplex PCR. The V and J calls and clone size come from that table; D and trimming were worked out from the DNA. This sample yields 250,000 to 300,000 clones, of which approximately 82% are seen a single time; approximately 5.9% belongs to the top ten.

V and J are TRBV30 and TRBJ2-7, with D perhaps matching TRBD2 (5 bases). Specimen: peripheral blood. The clonotype originates from an elderly man with acute or convalescent COVID-19. The CDR3 loop reads CAWSVGLAPYEQYF. CDR3 DNA sequence: TGTGCCTGGAGTGTAGGGCTAGCTCCCTACGAGCAGTACTTC.